The sample holds one count of the clone carrying this T cell receptor beta chain. Its antigen is undetermined. The junction differs from germline at one of its ends, possibly a read error. The study, taken as a whole, reports: Tumor memory CD4+ T cell TCR gene usage was found to cluster with blood and lymph node memory CD4+ cells and with lymph node naive CD4+ cells.

Semi-nested PCR with Nested Universal Primer A followed constant-region reverse priming of full-length variable regions. MiXCR, run by TCRdb on the 5' RACE reads, gives a single entry per CDR3 protein. Here the sample spans approximately 53,000 distinct CDR3 sequences, around 26% being singletons. The memory fraction was CD4+CD45RO+CD25- cells. The sample consisted of tumor-infiltrating memory CD4+ T cells sorted from the breast tumor. Subset denoted: memory CD4+ T cells, CD4+CD45RO+CD25-. The sequence derives from a female donor with breast cancer.

The CDR3 reads CAGTDRYGYTF. The CDR3 nucleotides are TGCGCTGGGACAGATCGCTATGGCTACACCTTC. The rearrangement uses TRBV28 and TRBJ1-2; TRBD1 matches 7 bases. This CDR3 comprises 11 residues. Per germline, CDR1 MDHEN and CDR2 SYDVKM.